These 31 T cell receptor beta chains were sequenced from one sample in a study of cytomegalovirus exposure and HLA in healthy donors. The primer mix had 60 Vbeta and 13 Jbeta primers. The assay was immunoSEQ multiplex PCR, and TCRdb's table has in-frame clones only and misses some. This sample has about 120,000 clones, with just under 75% found just once. Source material: PBMCs. These receptors were collected from a human donor in good health.

This chain uses TRBV6-6 with TRBJ2-2, with D perhaps matching TRBD2 (7 bases). This CDR3 contains 14 residues. Per the germline V gene, CDR1 is MNHNY and CDR2 is SVGAGI (reference sequence). Trimming stripped 11 bases from V and 2 bases from J, with 15 bases between. Written as DNA, the CDR3 is TGTGCCGGATCGGGGGGCAGCAACACCGGGGAGCTGTTTTTT. This translates into CAGSGGSNTGELFF.

This clone came up once. This sequence joins TRBV5-4 and TRBJ1-1; the match to TRBD1 covers 7 bases. V lost 1 base and J lost 7; bases outside the gene matches: 7. Germline lookup yields CDR1 SGHNT and CDR2 YYREEE (reference sequence). The CDR3 covers 14 residues. Here the CDR3 reads CASSLRGRGVEAFF. For the CDR3, the DNA is TGTGCCAGCAGCTTGCGGGGCAGGGGGGTTGAAGCTTTCTTT.

DNA of the CDR3: TGTGCCAGCAGCGTAAGGGACAGGGCCCAGGGCGGGGAGCTGTTTTTT. It codes for CASSVRDRAQGGELFF. This chain links TRBV9 with TRBJ2-2; the match to TRBD1 covers 9 bases. This CDR3 spans 16 amino acids. Unmatched junction bases numbered 8, after V lost 1 base and J lost 7 bases. Germline assignment: CDR1 SGDLS and CDR2 YYNGEE.

The chain couples TRBV7-9 to TRBJ1-2, with a weak D call TRBD1 (6 bases). Germline CDR1 reads SEHNR; CDR2 reads FQNEAQ (reference sequence). Trimming took 1 base from V and 0 from J, leaving 9 bases between them. The CDR3 covers 15 residues. This chain's CDR3 is CASSLGGGPNYGYTF. The CDR3 region has the DNA TGTGCCAGCAGCTTAGGGGGGGGGCCTAACTATGGCTACACCTTC.

This clone was found a few times. This sequence joins TRBV21-1 and TRBJ1-6; the table calls TRBD1, which could not be checked here. TRBV21-1 is classified as a pseudogene. The CDR3 extends over 15 amino acids. CDR3 amino acids: CASNQIRRGLSPLHF. CDR3 DNA: TGTGCCAGCAACCAGATAAGAAGGGGTTTATCACCCCTCCACTTT.

The V gene is TRBV5-6, the J gene TRBJ1-3; no reliable D call. The germline V gene has CDR1 SGHDT and CDR2 YYEEEE. The CDR3 contains 15 residues. V was clipped by 1 base and J by 2 bases, with 10 bases between them. The CDR3 is CASSLPPRAGNTIYF. CDR3 coding DNA: TGTGCCAGCAGCTTGCCCCCACGGGCTGGAAACACCATATATTTT.

This sequence joins TRBV10-1 and TRBJ1-4; possible D gene TRBD1, 6 bases. The CDR3 spans 15 residues. V dropped 9 bases and J dropped 8 bases, with 22 bases sitting between them. The germline gives CDR1 WNHNN, CDR2 SYGVQD (reference sequence). This CDR3 is CARGGQDPSREKLFF. Written as DNA, the CDR3 is TGCGCCAGGGGGGGGCAGGATCCCTCCCGGGAAAAACTGTTTTTT.

The gene calls are TRBV25-1 and TRBJ2-5, with D possibly matching TRBD2 (5 bases). The CDR3 spans 15 residues. V shed 1 base and J shed 1 base, with 10 bases lying between them. The germline CDR1 and CDR2 sequences are MGHDK and SYGVNS. CDR3 in DNA: TGTGCCAGCAGTGAATTAGGGAGCAGCCAAGAGACCCAGTACTTC. Its protein is CASSELGSSQETQYF.

By proportion, this clone is medium-sized. V gene TRBV5-6 combines with J gene TRBJ1-1; maybe TRBD1 (5 bases). This CDR3 region has 14 residues. Looked up from germline, CDR1 is SGHDT and CDR2 is YYEEEE. V gave up 5 bases and J gave up 1 base, with 12 bases separating them. The chain's CDR3 is CASRFFTGNTEAFF. Here the CDR3 DNA reads TGTGCCAGCAGATTTTTTACAGGGAACACTGAAGCTTTCTTT.

Only one count was recorded for this clone. The chain combines TRBV21-1 with TRBJ1-1; the table's D call TRBD1 went unverified against the DNA. TRBV21-1 represents a pseudogene. This CDR3 has 18 amino acids. Here the CDR3 reads CASSNRLGPRQSNTEAFF. CDR3 bases: TGTGCCAGCAGCAATCGATTAGGACCCAGACAGTCGAACACTGAAGCTTTCTTT.

The rearrangement joins TRBV28 to TRBJ2-4, with TRBD2 matching over 14 bases. V shed 4 bases and J 9 bases; nucleotides not matched to a gene: 11. The CDR3 is made up of 17 amino acids. The germline gives CDR1 MDHEN, CDR2 SYDVKM. The CDR3 reads CASSSPGTSGSFGIQYF. The CDR3 DNA sequence: TGTGCCAGCAGTTCTCCCGGGACTAGCGGGAGTTTTGGCATTCAGTACTTC.

The chain couples TRBV14 to TRBJ1-4; D is possibly TRBD1 (6 bases). The CDR3 is made up of 12 amino acids. Per the germline V gene, CDR1 is SGHDN and CDR2 is FVKESK. The ends were cut back, 4 bases at V and 15 bases at J, with 15 bases in the middle. CDR3: CASSPGHQKLFF. The CDR3 nucleotides are TGTGCCAGCAGCCCGGGACACCAAAAGTTGTTTTTT.

The chain has TRBV5-1 and TRBJ2-7; D call uncertain. Germline V gene lookup returns CDR1 SGHRS and CDR2 YFSETQ. V dropped 0 bases and J dropped 3 bases, with 4 bases sitting between them. This CDR3 contains 12 residues. The CDR3 is CASSLDLYEQYF. CDR3 coding DNA: TGCGCCAGCAGCTTGGATCTCTACGAGCAGTACTTC. Full variable domain (outside the CDR3, taken from reference TRBV5-1 and TRBJ2-7): KAGVTQTPRYLIKTRGQQVTLSCSPISGHRSVSWYQQTPGQGLQFLFEYFSETQRNKGNFPGRFSGRQFSNSRSEMNVSTLELGDSALYLCASSLDLYEQYFGPGTRLTVT.

The J gene is TRBJ2-5, the V gene TRBV25-1; TRBD2 aligns across 12 bases. The CDR3 covers 17 residues. Germline V gene sequence: CDR1 MGHDK, CDR2 SYGVNS. The junction had 7 bases not matched to a gene; V was cut back by 2 bases and J by 3 bases. As DNA, the CDR3 is TGTGCCAGCAGTGAAAAACCAAGACTAGCGGGAGAAGAGACCCAGTACTTC. It is translated as CASSEKPRLAGEETQYF.

This clone was seen a single time. V is TRBV2 and J is TRBJ1-2; TRBD1 agrees at 10 bases. Germline values: CDR1 SNHLY, CDR2 FYNNEI. The CDR3 runs 14 residues. V trimming: 7 bases; J trimming: 5 bases; junction bases outside the gene matches: 7. This CDR3 reads CASNRQGAYYGYTF. DNA of the CDR3: TGTGCCAGCAATCGACAGGGGGCGTATTATGGCTACACCTTC.

The genes are TRBV4-2 and TRBJ2-3; 9 nucleotides align to TRBD2. This CDR3 has 18 residues. Trimming at V came to 1 base and at J to 6 bases, leaving 14 bases not matched to a gene. The germline gives CDR1 LGHNA, CDR2 YNFKEQ. The CDR3 DNA reads as TGTGCCAGCAGCCAAGCGCTCGTTGAGCGGGGGGTGTACGATACGCAGTATTTT. As protein: CASSQALVERGVYDTQYF.

V gene TRBV5-1 combines with J gene TRBJ2-5; no clear D gene. The V and J ends lost 3 bases and 2 bases respectively, with 11 bases between them. Germline V CDR1 and CDR2: SGHRS, YFSETQ. This CDR3 has 14 residues. CDR3 amino acids: CASSSGSYQETQYF. The CDR3 nucleotides are TGCGCCAGCAGCTCCGGGTCGTATCAAGAGACCCAGTACTTC.

V and J are TRBV7-2 and TRBJ2-2; TRBD2 is a possible D gene (6 bases). Per germline, CDR1 SGHTA and CDR2 FQGNSA. Trimming stripped 5 bases from V and 3 bases from J, with 10 bases between. There are 14 residues in the CDR3. CDR3 in amino acids: CASSPRGYTGELFF. The CDR3 region has the DNA TGTGCCAGCAGCCCACGGGGGTACACCGGGGAGCTGTTTTTT.

This clone was observed a few times. This chain links TRBV9 with TRBJ2-3; 10 bases align to TRBD2. CDR3 length: 18 amino acids. V was pared by 4 bases and J by 0 bases, with 11 bases of the junction left unmatched. Germline V CDR1 and CDR2: SGDLS, YYNGEE. CDR3 sequence (DNA): TGTGCCAGCAGCTACCTAGCGGGGGCCGTTTCTAGCACAGATACGCAGTATTTT. It is translated as CASSYLAGAVSSTDTQYF.

The CDR3 reads CASSIAPTGAGEQFF. The CDR3 DNA reads as TGTGCCAGTAGTATTGCCCCCACAGGGGCTGGTGAGCAGTTCTTC. The chain uses TRBV19 and TRBJ2-1; 7 bases align to TRBD1. The CDR3 is 15 amino acids. Trimming removed 3 bases from V and 9 bases from J; junction bases left unmatched: 11. Germline CDR1 reads LNHDA; CDR2 reads SQIVND (reference sequence).

This clone was counted a single time. This sequence joins TRBV19 and TRBJ2-1; TRBD2 matches at 11 bases. The CDR3 is made up of 14 amino acids. Unmatched junction bases numbered 4, after V lost 8 bases and J lost 4 bases. Germline values: CDR1 LNHDA, CDR2 SQIVND (reference sequence). The CDR3 reads CASQLAGGYNEQFF. The CDR3 bases are TGTGCCAGTCAATTAGCGGGAGGGTACAATGAGCAGTTCTTC.

The chain is built from TRBV2 and TRBJ2-7; maybe TRBD1 (5 bases). The length of the CDR3 is 15 residues. Trimming left V 1 base short and J 6 bases short, with 16 bases between. Germline V gene lookup returns CDR1 SNHLY and CDR2 FYNNEI. CDR3 loop: CASSEGQNPPREQYF. The CDR3 coding sequence is TGTGCCAGCAGTGAAGGACAGAACCCCCCTCGCGAGCAGTACTTC.

This clone was observed a handful of times. V is TRBV27 and J is TRBJ2-1; TRBD2 aligns across 8 bases. CDR1 is MNHEY and CDR2 is SMNVEV in the germline V gene (reference sequence). V gave up 6 bases and J gave up 6 bases; unmatched junction bases: 13. This CDR3 is built from 16 residues. CDR3 nucleotide sequence: TGTGCCAGCAGCCCGTCAGCGGGGGACCGTGGCAATGAGCAGTTCTTC. Translation: CASSPSAGDRGNEQFF.

V gene TRBV2 combines with J gene TRBJ2-7; TRBD2 agrees at 7 bases. The germline V gene encodes CDR1 SNHLY and CDR2 FYNNEI. This CDR3 spans 13 amino acids. After removal of 3 bases from V and 2 bases from J, the junction contained 1 base not matched to a gene. The CDR3 DNA reads as TGTGCCAGCAGTGACGCGGGGGCCTACGAGCAGTACTTC. This gives the protein CASSDAGAYEQYF.

The chain carries TRBV4-1 and TRBJ2-5, with 11 bases identical to TRBD2. V lost 0 bases and J lost 4; bases outside the gene matches: 4. The germline V gene encodes CDR1 MGHRA and CDR2 YSYEKL. The CDR3 is 16 amino acids. The DNA for the CDR3 is TGCGCCAGCAGCCAAGATAGCCTAGCGGGGGGAGAGACCCAGTACTTC. As protein: CASSQDSLAGGETQYF.

This chain joins TRBV5-4 and TRBJ2-2, with 9 bases that match TRBD2. This CDR3 contains 16 residues. The germline V gene encodes CDR1 SGHNT and CDR2 YYREEE (reference sequence). The V segment lost 4 bases and the J segment 0 bases; nucleotides outside the gene matches: 4. The CDR3 nucleotides are TGTGCCAGCAGCCGGACTAGCGCCGCGAACACCGGGGAGCTGTTTTTT. Translated, it gives CASSRTSAANTGELFF.

The rearrangement links TRBV7-9 to TRBJ2-2; the D gene is possibly TRBD2 (6 bases). Between the trimmed V and J ends, which lost 7 bases and 7 bases, there was a span of 13 bases. Per the germline V gene, CDR1 is SEHNR and CDR2 is FQNEAQ (reference sequence). The CDR3 loop spans 13 amino acids. CDR3 in amino acids: CASTKAGGGELFF. CDR3 in DNA: TGTGCCAGCACAAAAGCCGGGGGCGGGGAGCTGTTTTTT.

The chain has TRBV6-6 and TRBJ1-6; no definite D call. The CDR3 is made up of 14 amino acids. Germline V gene data show CDR1 as MNHNY and CDR2 as SVGAGI (reference sequence). The V end lost 2 bases, the J end lost 5 bases, and 7 bases lay between the germline ends. In DNA form, the CDR3 reads TGTGCCAGCAGTTACCAGAAAGATAATTCACCCCTCCACTTT. Encoded protein: CASSYQKDNSPLHF.

The rearrangement joins TRBV9 to TRBJ2-3; 10 nucleotides match TRBD2. CDR3 length: 17 residues. Germline lookup yields CDR1 SGDLS and CDR2 YYNGEE. V lost 4 bases to trimming and J lost 5 bases; unmatched junction nucleotides: 13. CDR3 loop: CASSLEGLAGVVDTQYF. CDR3 DNA sequence: TGTGCCAGCAGCCTAGAGGGCCTAGCGGGGGTGGTAGATACGCAGTATTTT.

J is TRBJ2-5 and V is TRBV7-2; TRBD2 is a possible D gene (5 bases). Trimming removed 3 bases at V and 4 bases at J, with 9 bases between. The CDR3 consists of 13 residues. Germline lookup yields CDR1 SGHTA and CDR2 FQGNSA. CDR3 residues: CASSLVRVETQYF. The CDR3 coding sequence is TGTGCCAGCAGCTTGGTGCGGGTAGAGACCCAGTACTTC.

The chain recombines TRBV19 with TRBJ1-4, with D possibly matching TRBD1 (5 bases). With 3 bases removed from V and 8 bases from J, the gap between germline ends came to 13 bases. Germline V lookup: CDR1 LNHDA, CDR2 SQIVND (reference sequence). CDR3 size: 14 residues. CDR3 sequence reads: CASSMGSSGEKLFF. The CDR3, as DNA: TGTGCCAGTAGTATGGGGTCGTCAGGGGAAAAACTGTTTTTT.